The TCR beta chain described here comes from a study of blood T cell repertoires in COVID-19. CDR3 size: 15 residues. V lost 0 bases, J lost 3 bases, and 9 bases lay in between. Germline loops: CDR1 SEHNR, CDR2 FQNEAQ (reference sequence). In the 2 weeks before study entry, exposed participants met a COVID-19 case, which was PCR-confirmed or clinician-diagnosed. In the authors' methods: Amplification of reference gene primers was used by the study to estimate nucleated cell counts. TCRdb's copy holds only in-frame clones and misses some; the assay was immunoSEQ multiplex PCR. The V and J calls and clone size were taken over from that table, and D and trimming were inferred from the DNA. Of about 430,000 clones in the sample, roughly 90% were seen once.

The clonotype was recovered from a woman under 30 who had been exposed to COVID-19. V is TRBV7-9 and J is TRBJ1-5; no reliable D call. Sequenced material: PBMCs or T cells enriched from blood (not recorded which). The CDR3 region is CASSLAAGNNQPQHF. The CDR3 DNA sequence: TGTGCCAGCAGCTTAGCCGCGGGGAACAATCAGCCCCAGCATTTT.